Ten or more counts support the clone carrying this TCR beta chain. Quantitative 5'-RACE with molecular barcodes generated TCR beta libraries. A single record per CDR3 protein comes from TCRdb applying MiXCR to the 5' RACE reads. The table has about 39,000 distinct CDR3 sequences, 3% to 4.5% seen once; the top ten hold around 3.6%. This record comes from a study of CD8 T cells in ankylosing spondylitis. This CDR3 is 15 amino acids long. V lost 5 bases to trimming and J lost 6 bases, with 17 bases between them. The TCR sequence derives from a female donor with ankylosing spondylitis or in good health (not recorded which). This sequence joins TRBV23-1 and TRBJ2-1; perhaps TRBD2 as D (6 bases). TRBV23-1 is placed among ORFs of uncertain function. Sequencing was performed on blood, either unsorted or a sorted T cell fraction (not recorded which). CDR3 sequence (DNA): TGCGCCAGCAGTATCGGGCAGGGAGGTCCCAATGAGCAGTTCTTC. Amino acids: CASSIGQGGPNEQFF.